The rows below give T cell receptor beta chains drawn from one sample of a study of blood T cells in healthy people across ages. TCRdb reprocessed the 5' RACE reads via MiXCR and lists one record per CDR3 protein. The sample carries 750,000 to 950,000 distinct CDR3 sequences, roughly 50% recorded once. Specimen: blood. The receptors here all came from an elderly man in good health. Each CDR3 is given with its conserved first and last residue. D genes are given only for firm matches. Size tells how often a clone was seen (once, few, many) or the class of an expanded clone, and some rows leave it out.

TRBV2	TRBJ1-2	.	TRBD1	CASSTTGFDGYTF	TGTGCCAGCAGCACGACAGGGTTTGATGGCTACACCTTC
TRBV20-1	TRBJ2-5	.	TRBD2	CSAGAGGRETQCF	TGCAGTGCTGGAGCGGGAGGGCGAGAGACCCAGTGCTTC
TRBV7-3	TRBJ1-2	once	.	CASSSGTAEGYTF	TGTGCCAGCAGCTCCGGGACGGCGGAGGGCTACACCTTC
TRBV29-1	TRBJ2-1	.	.	CSGHWDEQFF	TGCAGCGGCCATTGGGATGAGCAGTTCTTC
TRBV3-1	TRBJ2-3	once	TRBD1	CASSPDRVGTDTQYF	TGTGCCAGCAGCCCGGACAGGGTTGGCACAGATACGCAGTATTTT
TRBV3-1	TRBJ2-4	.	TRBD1	CASSQRQGWENIQYF	TGTGCCAGCAGCCAGAGACAGGGTTGGGAGAACATTCAGTACTTC
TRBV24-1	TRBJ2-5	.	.	CATSDSGLIQETQYF	TGTGCCACCAGTGATTCCGGACTAATCCAAGAGACCCAGTACTTC
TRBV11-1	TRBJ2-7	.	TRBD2	CASSLSRGGQYEQYF	TGTGCCAGCAGCCTCTCTAGGGGAGGGCAATACGAGCAGTACTTC
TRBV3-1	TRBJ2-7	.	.	CASSQVWSELYEQYF	TGTGCCAGCAGCCAAGTGTGGTCAGAACTATACGAGCAGTACTTC
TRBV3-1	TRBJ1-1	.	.	CASSQGSLLNTESFF	TGTGCCAGCAGCCAAGGTAGTCTCCTGAACACTGAATCTTTCTTT
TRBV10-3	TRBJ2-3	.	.	CAISESRASTDTQYF	TGTGCCATCAGTGAGTCTAGGGCTAGCACAGATACGCAGTATTTT
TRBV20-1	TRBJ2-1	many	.	CSARSQVGNEQFF	TGCAGTGCTAGATCACAGGTGGGCAATGAGCAGTTCTTC
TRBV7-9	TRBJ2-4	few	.	CASSSGLGDIQYF	TGTGCCAGCAGCTCCGGGTTGGGGGACATTCAGTACTTC
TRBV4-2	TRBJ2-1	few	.	CASSQDGTSAFF	TGTGCCAGCAGCCAAGACGGGACCAGTGCGTTCTTC
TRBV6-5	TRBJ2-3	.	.	CASSPLREGRNTQYF	TGTGCCAGCAGTCCCCTACGGGAAGGACGGAATACGCAGTATTTT
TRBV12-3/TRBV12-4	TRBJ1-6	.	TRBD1	CASKLDRARNSPLHF	TGTGCCAGCAAACTGGACAGGGCCCGAAATTCACCCCTCCACTTT
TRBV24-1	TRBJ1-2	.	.	CATSAGIPSGYTF	TGTGCCACCAGTGCCGGGATCCCGTCTGGCTACACCTTC
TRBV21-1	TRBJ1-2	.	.	CASSKGVVRRNYGYTF	TGTGCCAGCAGCAAAGGAGTCGTCAGGAGGAACTATGGCTACACCTTC
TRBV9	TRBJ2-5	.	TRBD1	CASSGQGAKETQYF	TGTGCCAGCAGCGGACAGGGGGCGAAAGAGACCCAGTACTTC
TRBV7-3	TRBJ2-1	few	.	CASSLAGSAGNEQFF	TGTGCCAGCAGCCTCGCCGGGTCCGCCGGGAATGAGCAGTTCTTC
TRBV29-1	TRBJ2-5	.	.	CSESVQETQNF	TGCAGCGAGAGTGTACAAGAGACCCAGAACTTC